The 26 T cell receptor beta chains reported below all come from one sample, sequenced in a study of tumor-infiltrating lymphocytes in oesophageal squamous cell carcinoma. Each CDR3 protein is one row after TCRdb ran MiXCR on the PCR reads. This sample has about 23,000 distinct CDR3 sequences, with 38% found just once. Specimen: esophageal tumor tissue. The receptors originated from a male donor with esophageal squamous cell carcinoma.

This clonotype was recorded at least ten times. The V gene is TRBV5-4, the J gene TRBJ2-1, with 11 bases lining up with TRBD2. Trimming removed 1 base from V and 4 bases from J; junction bases left unmatched: 7. Germline V lookup: CDR1 SGHNT, CDR2 YYREEE (reference sequence). The CDR3 loop spans 17 amino acids. The CDR3, as DNA: TGTGCCAGCAGCTTGAATAGCGGGGGGGCCCTATACAATGAGCAGTTCTTC. Translation: CASSLNSGGALYNEQFF.

This chain connects TRBV7-2 to TRBJ2-1, with 9 bases that match TRBD2. The CDR3 contains 15 residues. Germline values: CDR1 SGHTA, CDR2 FQGNSA. V lost 5 bases to trimming and J lost 9 bases; unmatched junction nucleotides: 11. This CDR3 reads CASSPAPSGMGEQFF. The CDR3 DNA reads as TGTGCCAGCAGCCCAGCCCCTAGCGGGATGGGTGAGCAGTTCTTC.

This chain joins TRBV7-2 and TRBJ2-7, with 9 nucleotides matching TRBD2. Near its end, the DNA agrees better with TRBJ2-1, so the J call may be wrong. The V gene's germline CDR1 is SGHTA and CDR2 FQGNSA. The CDR3 loop spans 15 amino acids. CDR3 sequence: CASSHLAGYSNEQFF. The CDR3 nucleotides are TGTGCCAGCAGCCATCTAGCGGGGTACTCCAATGAGCAGTTCTTC.

This sequence joins TRBV19 and TRBJ2-7; perhaps TRBD1 as D (5 bases). Trimming took 4 bases from V and 0 from J, leaving 10 bases between them. This CDR3 is 14 amino acids long. Germline loops: CDR1 LNHDA, CDR2 SQIVND (reference sequence). The CDR3 loop is CASSNLQVSYEQYF. CDR3 DNA sequence: TGTGCCAGTAGTAACCTACAGGTCTCCTACGAGCAGTACTTC.

To note about this clonotype: Lacking the conserved final phenylalanine or tryptophan, this CDR3 likely reflects a read error. No DNA is shown, since the ends of the CDR3 on it are uncertain; the CDR3 is the one TCRdb lists. CDR3 loop: CASSLVGGYTFGS. This chain connects TRBV7-4 to TRBJ2-1; the D segment call TRBD2 is taken from the table without a DNA check. Germline V gene sequence: CDR1 SGHVT, CDR2 SQSDAQ. The CDR3 is 13 residues long, ends included.

The chain uses TRBV12-3 or TRBV12-4 and TRBJ1-2, with D unresolved. This CDR3 has 14 amino acids. V lost 3 bases, J lost 0 bases, and 8 bases lay in between. The CDR3 is CASSFLSTNYGYTF. CDR3 nucleotides: TGTGCCAGCAGTTTTCTATCCACTAACTATGGCTACACCTTC.

This clonotype appeared once. At one end the junction does not follow the germline gene, possibly because of a read error. The chain joins TRBV10-3 to TRBJ2-5; the D gene is possibly TRBD1 (6 bases). In germline, CDR1 is ENHRY, CDR2 SYGVKD. The CDR3 sequence is 15 residues long. CDR3 DNA: TGTACCATCAGTGTGGACAGCCCCTATAATTCACCCCTCCACTTC. Translating it yields CTISVDSPYNSPLHF.

This clonotype has at least ten counts. The V and J genes are TRBV7-9 and TRBJ2-1; D is undetermined. V shed 2 bases and J shed 10 bases, with 9 bases lying between them. The CDR3 runs 12 residues. Germline CDR1 reads SEHNR; CDR2 reads FQNEAQ (reference sequence). The CDR3 reads CASSLRAYEQFF. CDR3 nucleotide sequence: TGTGCCAGCAGCTTACGGGCCTACGAGCAGTTCTTC.

This clonotype was counted between two and nine times. The chain is built from TRBV30 and TRBJ2-1; D not certain. The CDR3 is 16 amino acids. Per the germline V gene, CDR1 is GTSNPN and CDR2 is SVGIG (reference sequence). Trimming shortened V by 0 bases and J by 1 base, and 13 bases separated the two germline ends. DNA for the CDR3: TGTGCCTGGAGTGTTAAAGCTCGACGGTCCTACAATGAGCAGTTCTTC. It encodes CAWSVKARRSYNEQFF.

The V and J genes are TRBV27 and TRBJ2-7, with D possibly matching TRBD2 (7 bases). Judging by the DNA end, TRBJ2-5 fits better; the J call may be wrong. In germline, CDR1 is MNHEY, CDR2 SMNVEV (reference sequence). The CDR3 covers 14 residues. The CDR3 nucleotides are TGTGTCAGTTTAGTGGGGGGGCGGGGGGAGACCCAGTACTTC. It is translated as CVSLVGGRGETQYF.

This clonotype was seen more than once but under ten times. A read error may be the cause here, since a much bigger clone is one base away. The rearrangement links TRBV5-4 to TRBJ2-7; 8 bases are shared with TRBD2. Germline V CDR1 and CDR2: SGHNT, YYREEE (reference sequence). The CDR3 consists of 15 residues. V lost 3 bases, J lost 7 bases, and 12 bases stayed unmatched. CDR3 in amino acids: CASSSPGGAGNEQYF. The CDR3 DNA reads as TGTGCCAGCAGCTCCCCGGGGGGGGCTGGGAATGAGCAGTACTTC.

J is TRBJ2-5 and V is TRBV2; no reliable D call. CDR1 is SNHLY and CDR2 is FYNNEI in the germline V gene. The germline V and J ends were trimmed by 6 bases and 1 base, with 3 bases remaining between them. The CDR3 totals 11 residues. This CDR3 is CASRGQETQYF. The CDR3 DNA follows: TGTGCCAGCAGAGGCCAAGAGACCCAGTACTTC. The full variable domain, completed using reference TRBV2 and TRBJ2-5, is EPEVTQTPSHQVTQMGQEVILRCVPISNHLYFYWYRQILGQKVEFLVSFYNNEISEKSEIFDDQFSVERPDGSNFTLKIRSTKLEDSAMYFCASRGQETQYFGPGTRLLVL.

In this sample, this clonotype turned up many times. The chain links TRBV29-1 to TRBJ2-1; D may be TRBD1 (6 bases). This CDR3 region has 16 residues. Germline values: CDR1 SQVTM, CDR2 ANQGSEA. V dropped 1 base and J dropped 1 base, with 14 bases sitting between them. The CDR3 sequence: CSVEGDTRKSYNEQFF. The DNA of the CDR3 is TGCAGCGTTGAAGGGGACACCCGAAAATCCTACAATGAGCAGTTCTTC.

This clonotype was observed many times. The chain recombines TRBV12-3 or TRBV12-4 with TRBJ1-3, with D unresolved. The CDR3 is 14 amino acids. V lost 3 bases and J 2 bases, leaving 8 bases between the germline ends. Here the CDR3 DNA reads TGTGCCAGCAGTTTCGTACAGACTGGAAACACCATATATTTT. Its translation is CASSFVQTGNTIYF.

The chain has TRBV28 and TRBJ1-5; weak D call: TRBD1 (5 bases). Germline CDR1 MDHEN, CDR2 SYDVKM. The CDR3 spans 13 residues. The V end was cut by 5 bases, the J end by 6 bases, with 11 bases between. The DNA for the CDR3 is TGTGCCAGCAGTCCCCAGGGAAGTCAGCCCCAGCATTTT. This codes for CASSPQGSQPQHF. Full variable domain (remainder filled in from reference TRBV28 and TRBJ1-5): DVKVTQSSRYLVKRTGEKVFLECVQDMDHENMFWYRQDPGLGLRLIYFSYDVKMKEKGDIPEGYSVSREKKERFSLILESASTNQTSMYLCASSPQGSQPQHFGDGTRLSIL.

The DNA of the CDR3 is TGTGCCAGCAGAATCGCAGGGGCCGCCGGGGAGACCCAGTACTTC. Encoded protein: CASRIAGAAGETQYF. This rearrangement joins TRBV7-9 to TRBJ2-6; maybe TRBD1 (6 bases). The J call may be incorrect, as the DNA end agrees better with TRBJ2-5. Germline CDR1 and CDR2: SEHNR and FQNEAQ (reference sequence). The CDR3 loop spans 15 amino acids.

At least ten counts were recorded for this clonotype. The chain has TRBV10-3 and TRBJ2-7; 13 bases are a match to TRBD2. The CDR3 length is 16 residues. Germline loops: CDR1 ENHRY, CDR2 SYGVKD. Losses at the gene ends were 3 bases for V and 0 bases for J; bases not matched to a gene: 2. Written as DNA, the CDR3 is TGTGCCATCAGTGACAGACTAGCGGGAGGCTCCTACGAGCAGTACTTC. It yields the protein CAISDRLAGGSYEQYF.

Notes on this clonotype: This could be a read error, since a much larger clone is one nucleotide away. The rearrangement uses TRBV12-3 or TRBV12-4 and TRBJ2-6; TRBD1 aligns across 8 bases. The DNA end is more similar to TRBJ2-7, so the J call may be wrong. The CDR3 loop spans 15 amino acids. The CDR3, as DNA: TGTGCCAGCAGTCTTAGCGTGACAGGGGCCAATGAGCAGTACTTC. Translation gives CASSLSVTGANEQYF.

Many counts were recorded for this clonotype. A much larger clone lies one base from this, so it may be a read error. The V call is TRBV7-2, the J call TRBJ2-7, with TRBD1 matching 10 bases. CDR1 is SGHTA and CDR2 is FQGNSA in the germline V gene. This CDR3 region has 14 residues. The J segment lost 7 bases and the V segment lost 6 bases, leaving 9 bases of the junction unmatched. The CDR3 coding sequence is TGTGCCAGCAGACCCGGGACAGGGGCCGATGAGCAGTACTTC. This codes for CASRPGTGADEQYF.

Comments on this clonotype: A read error may explain this, as a much larger clone is one base away. This chain uses TRBV19 with TRBJ2-1; 10 bases map to TRBD2. CDR1 is LNHDA, CDR2 SQIVND, per germline (reference sequence). The CDR3 extends over 13 amino acids. This CDR3 is CATGLAEYNGQFF. In nucleotides, the CDR3 is TGTGCCACCGGACTAGCGGAGTACAATGGGCAGTTCTTC.

The rearrangement uses TRBV12-3 or TRBV12-4 and TRBJ2-2; 7 bases agree with TRBD1. The CDR3 is made up of 15 amino acids. Unmatched junction bases numbered 7, after V lost 7 bases and J lost 2 bases. The CDR3 is CASKDRVLNTGELFF. The CDR3 DNA reads as TGTGCCAGCAAAGACAGGGTTCTCAACACCGGGGAGCTGTTTTTT.

The chain joins TRBV24-1 to TRBJ2-3, with 11 bases lining up with TRBD2. CDR1 is KGHDR, CDR2 SFDVKD, per germline. V shed 1 base, J shed 6 bases, and the junction held 5 bases outside the gene matches. The CDR3 is 16 amino acids. The CDR3 region has the DNA TGTGCCACCAGTGATTTCCTAGCGGGAGGTAGGGATACGCAGTATTTT. It is translated as CATSDFLAGGRDTQYF.

To note about this clonotype: Because the CDR3 is missing its conserved closing phenylalanine or tryptophan, this is likely a read error. No DNA is shown, since the ends of the CDR3 on it are uncertain; the CDR3 is the one TCRdb lists. The V call is TRBV7-2, the J call TRBJ1-1. From germline, CDR1 is SGHTA and CDR2 FQGNSA. The CDR3 length is 9 residues, termini included. The CDR3 sequence is CASSLVHPP.

The chain has TRBV27 and TRBJ2-7; the D gene is possibly TRBD2 (5 bases). The CDR3 has 14 residues. The germline CDR1 and CDR2 sequences are MNHEY and SMNVEV (reference sequence). Trimming cost V 2 bases and J 7 bases, with 15 bases left between them. DNA for the CDR3: TGTGCCAGCAGTTTAGGTTCCTCACCGGGAGAGCAGTACTTC. It is translated as CASSLGSSPGEQYF.

The chain is built from TRBV25-1 and TRBJ2-3, with TRBD2 identical over 8 bases. The J call is in doubt because the DNA end fits TRBJ2-5 better. Germline V gives CDR1 MGHDK, CDR2 SYGVNS. The CDR3 is made up of 14 amino acids. CDR3 loop: CASSEREGGETQYF. The CDR3, as DNA: TGTGCCAGCAGTGAACGGGAGGGCGGTGAGACCCAGTACTTC.

This clonotype was picked up many times. The chain employs TRBV7-2 and TRBJ2-3; D is unclear. V dropped 1 base and J dropped 5 bases, with 7 bases sitting between them. CDR1 is SGHTA and CDR2 is FQGNSA in the germline V gene. This CDR3 contains 13 residues. DNA for the CDR3: TGTGCCAGCAGCTTAGTCCCGGGAGATACGCAGTATTTT. It is translated as CASSLVPGDTQYF.